This T cell receptor (beta chain) emerged from a study of T-cell reconstitution after alpha-beta-depleted transplantation in children. The study, taken as a whole, reports: Surviving thymic progenitors and recipient T cells were the source of high TCRbeta diversity at day 60 in some patients.

With 4 bases removed from V and 6 bases from J, the gap between germline ends came to 10 bases. CDR1 and CDR2 (germline): SGHRS, YFSETQ. This CDR3 is built from 13 residues. This clonotype was seen ten or more times. Its specificity is not known. Molecular barcoding with unique molecular identifiers was used for the TCRbeta library. TCRdb used MiXCR to reprocess the PCR reads, holding one entry per CDR3 protein. Found here are hundreds of thousands of distinct CDR3 sequences, around 13% of them singletons; the top ten hold 0.65% to 0.9%. The receptor's source is a girl aged 2 to 9 with congenital amegakaryocytic thrombocytopenia, due to receive a stem cell transplant. The material was PBMCs, obtained before TCRalphabeta/CD19-depleted stem cell transplant. The rearrangement joins TRBV5-1 to TRBJ2-2; D may be TRBD2 (5 bases). CDR3 sequence reads: CASSPRDPGELFF. The CDR3 DNA sequence: TGCGCCAGCAGCCCTCGGGATCCCGGGGAGCTGTTTTTT.